Reported below is one T cell receptor (beta chain). The antigen is undetermined. These data come from a study of identifying expanded T cells in peripheral blood. This CDR3 comprises 11 residues. V gave up 6 bases and J gave up 11 bases, with 16 bases separating them. Looked up from germline, CDR1 is DFQATT and CDR2 is SNEGSKA (reference sequence). TCRdb keeps only in-frame clones here, not all; method: immunoSEQ multiplex PCR. The sample has about 86,000 clones; roughly 88% are singletons. During the collection period, no donor immune events like infections were recorded. The study, taken as a whole, reports: Technical replicates showed 0.9 to 1.5 changed clones; roughly two weeks around 15; four weeks 19. Across healthy donors, higher total template counts meant significantly greater approximately two-week count variance.

The receptor was derived from a person between 18 and 75 years old in good health. Sequencing was performed on blood. This chain uses TRBV20-1 with TRBJ1-1; D remains ambiguous. The CDR3 DNA follows: TGCAGTGCCCAGCATGCAGTACCCGCTTTCTTT. This sequence encodes CSAQHAVPAFF.